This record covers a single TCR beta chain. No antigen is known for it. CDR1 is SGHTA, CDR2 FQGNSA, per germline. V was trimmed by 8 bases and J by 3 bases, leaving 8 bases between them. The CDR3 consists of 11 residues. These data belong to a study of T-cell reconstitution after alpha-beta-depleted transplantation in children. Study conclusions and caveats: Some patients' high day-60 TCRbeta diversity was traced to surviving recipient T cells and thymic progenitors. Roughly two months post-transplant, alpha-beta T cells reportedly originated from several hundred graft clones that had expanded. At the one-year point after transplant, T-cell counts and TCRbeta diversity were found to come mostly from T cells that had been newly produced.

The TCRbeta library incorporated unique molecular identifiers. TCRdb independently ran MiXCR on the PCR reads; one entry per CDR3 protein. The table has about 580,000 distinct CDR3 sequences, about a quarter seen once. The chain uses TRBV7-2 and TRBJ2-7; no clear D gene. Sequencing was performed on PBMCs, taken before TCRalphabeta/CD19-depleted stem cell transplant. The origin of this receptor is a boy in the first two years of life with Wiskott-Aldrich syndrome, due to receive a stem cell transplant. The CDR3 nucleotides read TGTGCCAGCGCTGCCCTCTACGAGCAGTACTTC. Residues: CASAALYEQYF. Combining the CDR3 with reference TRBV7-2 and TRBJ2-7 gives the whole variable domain GAGVSQSPSNKVTEKGKDVELRCDPISGHTALYWYRQSLGQGLEFLIYFQGNSAPDKSGLPSDRFSAERTGGSVSTLTIQRTQQEDSAVYLCASAALYEQYFGPGTRLTVT.